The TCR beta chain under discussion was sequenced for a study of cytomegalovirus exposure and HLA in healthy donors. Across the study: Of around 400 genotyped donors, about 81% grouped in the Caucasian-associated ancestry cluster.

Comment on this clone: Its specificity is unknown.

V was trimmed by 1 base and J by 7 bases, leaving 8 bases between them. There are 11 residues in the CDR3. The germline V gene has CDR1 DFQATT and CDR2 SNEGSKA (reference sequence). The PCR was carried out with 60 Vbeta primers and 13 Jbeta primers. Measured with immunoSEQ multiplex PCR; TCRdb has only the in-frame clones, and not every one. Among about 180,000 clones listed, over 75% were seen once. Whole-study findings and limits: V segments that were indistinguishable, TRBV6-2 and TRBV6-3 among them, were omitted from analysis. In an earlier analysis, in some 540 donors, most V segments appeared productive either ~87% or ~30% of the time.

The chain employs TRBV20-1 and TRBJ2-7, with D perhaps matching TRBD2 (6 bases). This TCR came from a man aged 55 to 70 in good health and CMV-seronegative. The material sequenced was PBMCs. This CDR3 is CSARGDWEQYF. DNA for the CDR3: TGCAGTGCTAGAGGGGACTGGGAGCAGTACTTC.